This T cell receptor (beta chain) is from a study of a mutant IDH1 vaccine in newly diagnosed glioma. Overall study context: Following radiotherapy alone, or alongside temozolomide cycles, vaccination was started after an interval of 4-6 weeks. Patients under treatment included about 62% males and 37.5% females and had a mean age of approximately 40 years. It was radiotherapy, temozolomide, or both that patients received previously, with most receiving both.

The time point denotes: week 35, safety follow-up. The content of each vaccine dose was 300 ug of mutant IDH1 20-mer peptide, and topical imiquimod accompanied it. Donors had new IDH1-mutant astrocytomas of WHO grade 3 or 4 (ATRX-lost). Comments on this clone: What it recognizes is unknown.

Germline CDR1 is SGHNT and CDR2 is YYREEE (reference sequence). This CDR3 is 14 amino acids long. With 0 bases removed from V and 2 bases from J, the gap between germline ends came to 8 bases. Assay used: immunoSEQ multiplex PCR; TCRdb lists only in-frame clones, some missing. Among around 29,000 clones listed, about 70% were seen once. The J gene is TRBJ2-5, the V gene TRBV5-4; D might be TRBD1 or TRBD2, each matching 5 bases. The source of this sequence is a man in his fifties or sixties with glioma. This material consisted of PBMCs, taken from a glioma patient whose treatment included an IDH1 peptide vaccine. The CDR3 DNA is TGTGCCAGCAGCTTGGTGGGACGTCAAGAGACCCAGTACTTC. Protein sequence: CASSLVGRQETQYF.